This T cell receptor beta chain was recovered during a study of cytomegalovirus exposure and HLA in healthy donors. Whole-study context: An early release of data contained tens of millions of unique TCRs, which came from HLA-typed donors. Study-level findings and limits: There were some 150 TCR beta chains listed as cytomegalovirus-associated.

As to this clone: Its antigen is not identified.

Vbeta (60) and Jbeta (13) primers were used in the PCR. TCRdb keeps only in-frame clones here, not all; method: immunoSEQ multiplex PCR. The sample has around 38,000 clones; about 66% are singletons. CDR1 is LGHNA and CDR2 is YSLEER in the germline V gene. The germline V and J ends were trimmed by 0 bases and 5 bases, with 16 bases remaining between them. The length of the CDR3 is 16 residues. The J gene is TRBJ1-2, the V gene TRBV4-3; possible D gene TRBD1, 5 bases. The sequenced sample consisted of PBMCs. The TCR was taken from a man in his forties or fifties in good health and CMV-seropositive. The CDR3: CASSQDLSDKGYGYTF. For the CDR3, the DNA is TGCGCCAGCAGCCAAGATCTATCGGACAAGGGTTATGGCTACACCTTC.